A single sample gave rise to the 24 T cell receptor beta chains below, sequenced in a study of T cells in Graves' hyperthyroidism and ophthalmopathy. RNA transcripts provided the source from which TCR beta CDR3 regions were amplified. HTBI primers drove first-round RT-PCR of the TCR CDR3. MiXCR was run by TCRdb on the multiplex PCR reads, yielding one entry per CDR3 protein. The sample has some 650,000 distinct CDR3 sequences; approximately 15% are singletons. Sequenced: blood. The source of these receptors is a middle-aged woman with Graves' ophthalmopathy.

The CDR3 coding sequence is TGCAATGCCACGATTTGGACTAGCGGAAGGGGCAATGAGCAGTTCTTC. Its protein is CNATIWTSGRGNEQFF. V gene TRBV20-1 combines with J gene TRBJ2-1; 10 nucleotides match TRBD2. This CDR3 region has 16 residues. Germline V gene lookup returns CDR1 DFQATT and CDR2 SNEGSKA (reference sequence).

As concerns this clonotype: This may be a read error: a much more frequent sequence differs by one nucleotide. V gene TRBV11-2 combines with J gene TRBJ2-1; TRBD2 is a possible D gene (7 bases). The last part of the DNA fits TRBJ2-7 better; the J call may be wrong. This CDR3 contains 15 residues. Per the germline V gene, CDR1 is SGHAT and CDR2 is FQNNGV. The CDR3 sequence is CASSSGGDNYNEQYF. For the CDR3, the DNA is TGTGCCAGCAGTTCTGGGGGGGACAACTACAATGAGCAGTACTTC.

CDR3 bases: TGTGCCAGCAGCTCAGATCTGAGGGACTGGCTTCAGTACTTC. Protein: CASSSDLRDWLQYF. The rearrangement links TRBV7-9 to TRBJ2-4; D is perhaps TRBD2 (6 bases). This CDR3 has 14 residues. V lost 4 bases and J 11 bases, leaving 18 bases between the germline ends. The V gene's germline CDR1 is SEHNR and CDR2 FQNEAQ (reference sequence).

This clonotype has just a few counts. The chain is built from TRBV20-1 and TRBJ2-1; no clear D gene. Germline CDR1 reads DFQATT; CDR2 reads SNEGSKA (reference sequence). Trimming shortened V by 4 bases and J by 11 bases, and 18 bases separated the two germline ends. This CDR3 is 13 amino acids long. CDR3 DNA sequence: TGCAGTGCTAAAGAGGCCCTGAGCATTCAGCAGTTCTTC. Translation: CSAKEALSIQQFF.

J is TRBJ1-2 and V is TRBV5-4; perhaps TRBD1 as D (5 bases). This CDR3 spans 15 amino acids. Germline assignment: CDR1 SGHNT and CDR2 YYREEE (reference sequence). Trimming cost V 3 bases and J 6 bases, with 18 bases left between them. The chain's CDR3 is CASSSETAGLDGYTF. The CDR3 DNA is TGTGCCAGCAGCTCAGAAACTGCGGGGCTCGATGGCTACACCTTC.

In its sample, this clonotype was seen many times. The chain has TRBV6-1 and TRBJ1-2, with D possibly matching TRBD1 (5 bases). This CDR3 comprises 14 residues. Trimming took off 7 bases at V and 3 bases at J, with 15 bases between the two ends. Germline V CDR1 and CDR2: MNHNS, SASEGT. The CDR3 spells CASTPEGAYYGYTF. DNA for the CDR3: TGTGCCAGCACCCCGGAAGGGGCCTACTATGGCTACACCTTC.

This clonotype was seen repeatedly, ten times or more. This chain uses TRBV3-1 with TRBJ2-1, with TRBD2 identical over 11 bases. The J segment lost 3 bases and the V segment lost 5 bases, leaving 9 bases of the junction unmatched. The CDR3 loop spans 17 amino acids. In germline, CDR1 is LGHDT, CDR2 YNNKEL (reference sequence). CDR3 nucleotide sequence: TGTGCCAGCAGCGGTCGACTAGCGGGGTTGATCTACAATGAGCAGTTCTTC. The encoded protein is CASSGRLAGLIYNEQFF.

Note on this clonotype: It may be a read error: a sequence one base away is much more abundant. The chain uses TRBV11-3 and TRBJ2-1; 10 bases line up with TRBD2. There are 17 residues in the CDR3. After removal of 5 bases from V and 3 bases from J, the junction contained 10 bases not matched to a gene. Germline CDR1 is SGHNT and CDR2 is YENEEA. The CDR3 reads CASSIGSASGSYNEQFF. DNA of the CDR3: TGTGCCAGCAGCATAGGGTCTGCTAGCGGGAGCTACAATGAGCAGTTCTTC.

This clonotype has just a few counts. This rearrangement joins TRBV19 to TRBJ1-4, with D possibly being TRBD1 (6 bases). The CDR3 runs 15 residues. CDR1 is LNHDA, CDR2 SQIVND, per germline (reference sequence). Between the trimmed V and J ends, which lost 6 bases and 0 bases, there was a span of 11 bases. CDR3 DNA sequence: TGTGCCAGTAGGGGACATCCTTCAACTAATGAAAAACTGTTTTTT. It encodes CASRGHPSTNEKLFF.

This clonotype has a handful of counts. J is TRBJ2-7 and V is TRBV14; D might be TRBD1 (5 bases). CDR3 length: 15 amino acids. Germline loops: CDR1 SGHDN, CDR2 FVKESK. The V gene lost 2 bases and the J gene lost 3 bases, with 14 bases spanning the gap. CDR3 sequence reads: CASSQLYQGRYEQYF. CDR3 nucleotide sequence: TGTGCCAGCAGCCAATTATATCAGGGTCGCTACGAGCAGTACTTC.

This clonotype was recorded many times. The chain combines TRBV11-1 with TRBJ2-1, with a tentative D call TRBD2 (6 bases). Germline CDR1 is SGHAT and CDR2 is FQDESV (reference sequence). CDR3 length equals 15 residues. Trimming shortened V by 3 bases and J by 0 bases, and 9 bases separated the two germline ends. The CDR3 here is CASSFLTSSYNEQFF. The CDR3 nucleotides read TGTGCCAGCAGCTTTTTGACTAGCTCCTACAATGAGCAGTTCTTC.

V is TRBV2 and J is TRBJ2-2, with 9 bases aligning to TRBD1. Germline V lookup: CDR1 SNHLY, CDR2 FYNNEI. V dropped 8 bases and J dropped 0; count of bases not matched to a gene: 7. The CDR3 covers 16 residues. In DNA form, the CDR3 reads TGTGCCAGCTCACGGGGGACAGGGCCGAACACCGGGGAGCTGTTTTTT. Encoded protein: CASSRGTGPNTGELFF.

In regard to this clonotype: The DNA is left out, because the CDR3 cannot be placed on it with certainty; the CDR3 is given as TCRdb lists it. This rearrangement joins TRBV7-2 to TRBJ1-4; the table's D gene call, TRBD1, was not cross checked with the DNA. The CDR3 totals 16 residues, both ends included. Germline V CDR1 and CDR2: SGHTA, FQGNSA. This CDR3 reads CASSPSGTGGRKNCFF.

This clonotype came up a few times. The V and J genes are TRBV28 and TRBJ1-2; 7 positions match TRBD1. CDR3 length: 15 amino acids. J gave up 5 bases and V 5 bases, and 11 bases lay outside the gene matches. Looked up from germline, CDR1 is MDHEN and CDR2 is SYDVKM. The CDR3, as DNA: TGTGCCAGCAGTCCTCCGACCGGGACAGAATATGGCTACACCTTC. Translated: CASSPPTGTEYGYTF.

The table lists this clonotype with a few counts. The genes are TRBV19 and TRBJ1-5; the D is unclear. Germline CDR1 is LNHDA and CDR2 is SQIVND (reference sequence). This CDR3 comprises 15 residues. V was cut by 4 bases and J by 0 bases, with 10 bases left in between. CDR3 in amino acids: CASSRRFDSNQPQHF. CDR3 sequence (DNA): TGTGCCAGTAGTAGGAGATTTGATAGCAATCAGCCCCAGCATTTT.

In this sample, this clonotype turned up a few times. The chain is built from TRBV11-2 and TRBJ2-1; the D call may be TRBD1 or TRBD2 (5 bases each). The length of the CDR3 is 15 residues. V was shortened by 5 bases and J by 4 bases, with 15 bases between the two germline ends. Per germline, CDR1 SGHAT and CDR2 FQNNGV. The CDR3, as DNA: TGTGCCAGCAGCGTAACCGGGACGGAGTACAATGAGCAGTTCTTC. It codes for CASSVTGTEYNEQFF.

There are a few counts of this clonotype. V and J are TRBV6-1 and TRBJ2-3, with unresolved D. There are 15 residues in the CDR3. The V and J ends lost 6 bases and 0 bases respectively, with 13 bases between them. Germline V gene data show CDR1 as MNHNS and CDR2 as SASEGT. DNA of the CDR3: TGTGCCAGCAGGAGATTGTTTGCTAGCACAGATACGCAGTATTTT. It translates to CASRRLFASTDTQYF.

This chain joins TRBV4-2 and TRBJ2-2; TRBD2 aligns across 11 bases. This CDR3 is built from 19 residues. Trimming at V came to 4 bases and at J to 0 bases, leaving 10 bases not matched to a gene. CDR1 is LGHNA, CDR2 YNFKEQ, per germline. The CDR3 here is CASSLPGQGLAANTGELFF. CDR3 sequence (DNA): TGTGCCAGCAGCCTGCCAGGCCAGGGACTAGCGGCGAACACCGGGGAGCTGTTTTTT.

The genes are TRBV27 and TRBJ1-1; D not certain. CDR3 length equals 14 residues. V was cut by 6 bases and J by 4 bases, with 15 bases left in between. Germline V CDR1 and CDR2: MNHEY, SMNVEV (reference sequence). The CDR3 loop is CASRPRWVGTEAFF. Written as DNA, the CDR3 is TGTGCCAGCAGACCCCGATGGGTGGGCACTGAAGCTTTCTTT.

This clonotype was seen a few times. The V call is TRBV9, the J call TRBJ2-3, with 9 bases lining up with TRBD2. Germline CDR1 SGDLS, CDR2 YYNGEE. The CDR3 is made up of 17 amino acids. Trimming removed 2 bases from V and 6 bases from J; junction bases left unmatched: 13. CDR3 region: CASSVLEGRGGLDTQYF. The CDR3 DNA sequence: TGTGCCAGCAGCGTTCTAGAGGGGCGGGGGGGCCTTGATACGCAGTATTTT.

V usage is TRBV28 and J usage is TRBJ2-5; TRBD2 agrees at 7 bases. This CDR3 is 19 amino acids long. Germline CDR1 MDHEN, CDR2 SYDVKM. With 6 bases clipped from V and 1 base from J, the junction kept 20 bases outside the gene matches. The CDR3 sequence: CASSAPPIAGRLFQETQYF. The DNA of the CDR3 is TGTGCCAGCAGCGCCCCCCCGATAGCGGGCAGGCTTTTCCAAGAGACCCAGTACTTC.

There are many counts of this clonotype. The chain recombines TRBV6-7 with TRBJ1-5; D possibly corresponds to TRBD1 (6 bases). TRBV6-7 belongs to the ORF category, with a function that is uncertain. Deletions cut 2 bases from V and 6 bases from J, with 17 bases between. This CDR3 is built from 16 residues. CDR3 region: CASSYVQGHWSQPQHF. Here the CDR3 DNA reads TGTGCCAGCAGTTACGTGCAGGGACACTGGAGTCAGCCCCAGCATTTT.

The table lists this clonotype with many counts. V gene TRBV11-2 combines with J gene TRBJ2-5; D possibly corresponds to TRBD2 (6 bases). Germline lookup yields CDR1 SGHAT and CDR2 FQNNGV. Deletions cut 5 bases from V and 7 bases from J, with 23 bases between. The CDR3 is made up of 16 amino acids. CDR3 bases: TGTGCCAGCAGCCAAAACATCGCGGGGACGGCGGGGACCCAGTACTTC. Its translation is CASSQNIAGTAGTQYF.

This clonotype came up a few times. The chain links TRBV29-1 to TRBJ2-6; the match to TRBD2 covers 7 bases. This CDR3 is 15 amino acids long. Trimming at V came to 3 bases and at J to 1 base, leaving 3 bases not matched to a gene. Germline lookup yields CDR1 SQVTM and CDR2 ANQGSEA. DNA for the CDR3: TGCAGCGTTGAGTTCGGGGGGTCTGGGGCCAACGTCCTGACTTTC. Translating gives CSVEFGGSGANVLTF.